These T cell receptor beta chains were read from a single sample in a study of shared clonotypes between healthy human individuals. Only in-frame clones appear in the TCRdb table, and some are missing; sequencing was by immunoSEQ multiplex PCR. In the table there are 950,000 to 1,100,000 clones, roughly 75% of which are singletons. Sequencing was done on a sample of memory CD4+ T cells sorted from blood. The receptor set was obtained from a man aged 18 to 29 in good health. CDR3s include the opening cysteine and the closing phenylalanine or tryptophan. Expanded clones get a size class; other rows say once, few or many, or leave the size out.

CDR3aa | abundance | j_gene | v_gene
CAIKTTGGNSYEQYF | once | TRBJ2-7 | TRBV10-3
CASSLVRTTDTQYF | NA | TRBJ2-3 | TRBV11-1
CASRRTGELFF | NA | TRBJ2-2 | TRBV6-1
CASSLRSADTSSPLHF | NA | TRBJ1-6 | TRBV7-2
CASRGEGGVTGELFF | NA | TRBJ2-2 | TRBV27
CASSTSAGSSYEQYF | few | TRBJ2-7 | TRBV18
CASSEKIHTEAFF | NA | TRBJ1-1 | TRBV2
CASSPRDRPDQPQHF | NA | TRBJ1-5 | TRBV5-6
CASSATSGLSTDTQYF | NA | TRBJ2-3 | TRBV9
CASRHLNQPQHF | once | TRBJ1-5 | TRBV28
CAWSPRGTQGKGTHF | NA | TRBJ1-5 | TRBV30
CASSPQAARDTQYF | once | TRBJ2-3 | TRBV6-5
CASSVDEGYGYTF | NA | TRBJ1-2 | TRBV9
CASSSDTGRRNSPLHF | NA | TRBJ1-6 | TRBV7-9
CASSQVLGLGRFTDTQYF | NA | TRBJ2-3 | TRBV4-1
CASSATVTGELFF | NA | TRBJ2-2 | TRBV11-2
CAISGGVENIQYF | NA | TRBJ2-4 | TRBV10-3
CASSLGLVFYGEQFF | NA | TRBJ2-1 | TRBV7-2
CAISESMAGPAAQHF | NA | TRBJ1-5 | TRBV10-3
CSDRGSGGYGYTF | NA | TRBJ1-2 | TRBV29-1
CASSPTRREQYF | once | TRBJ2-7 | TRBV18
CATSANRDAEAFF | few | TRBJ1-1 | TRBV6-1
CASSLAGRTSGMNIQYF | NA | TRBJ2-4 | TRBV7-2
CASSLGTSRNTIYF | few | TRBJ1-3 | TRBV9
CASSFGGGAYEQYF | many | TRBJ2-7 | TRBV27
CASSLISGSSYNEQFF | NA | TRBJ2-1 | TRBV7-9
CASSDQGYYGYTF | once | TRBJ1-2 | TRBV6-1
CASSQTGGNEKLFF | once | TRBJ1-4 | TRBV7-9
CAWSGGTGNTDTQYF | once | TRBJ2-3 | TRBV30
CASTVPGQGWGTEAFF | NA | TRBJ1-1 | TRBV2
CASSAGQGTGGDTIYF | once | TRBJ1-3 | TRBV5-1
CASSGGTSFNEQFF | few | TRBJ2-1 | TRBV5-1
CASSQDPQTQYF | NA | TRBJ2-5 | TRBV14
CASSLPGAGGVNEQFF | NA | TRBJ2-1 | TRBV9